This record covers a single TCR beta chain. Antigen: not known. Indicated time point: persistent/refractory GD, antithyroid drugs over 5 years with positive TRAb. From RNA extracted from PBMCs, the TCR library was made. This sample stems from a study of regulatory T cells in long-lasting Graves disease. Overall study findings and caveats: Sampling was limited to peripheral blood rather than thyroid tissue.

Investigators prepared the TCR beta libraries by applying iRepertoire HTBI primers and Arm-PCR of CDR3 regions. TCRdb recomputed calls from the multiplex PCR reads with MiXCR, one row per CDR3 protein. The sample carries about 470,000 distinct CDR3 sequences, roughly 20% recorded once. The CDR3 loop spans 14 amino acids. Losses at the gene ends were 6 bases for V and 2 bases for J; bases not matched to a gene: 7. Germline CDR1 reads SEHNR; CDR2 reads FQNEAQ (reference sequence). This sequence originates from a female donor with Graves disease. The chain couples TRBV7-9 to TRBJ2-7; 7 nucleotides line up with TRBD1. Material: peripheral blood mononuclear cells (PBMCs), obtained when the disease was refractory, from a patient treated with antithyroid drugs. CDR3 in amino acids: CASSSGQDAYEQYF. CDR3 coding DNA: TGTGCCAGCAGTTCCGGACAGGACGCCTACGAGCAGTACTTC. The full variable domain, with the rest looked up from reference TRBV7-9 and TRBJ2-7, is DTGVSQNPRHKITKRGQNVTFRCDPISEHNRLYWYRQTLGQGPEFLTYFQNEAQLEKSRLLSDRFSAERPKGSFSTLEIQRTEQGDSAMYLCASSSGQDAYEQYFGPGTRLTVT.